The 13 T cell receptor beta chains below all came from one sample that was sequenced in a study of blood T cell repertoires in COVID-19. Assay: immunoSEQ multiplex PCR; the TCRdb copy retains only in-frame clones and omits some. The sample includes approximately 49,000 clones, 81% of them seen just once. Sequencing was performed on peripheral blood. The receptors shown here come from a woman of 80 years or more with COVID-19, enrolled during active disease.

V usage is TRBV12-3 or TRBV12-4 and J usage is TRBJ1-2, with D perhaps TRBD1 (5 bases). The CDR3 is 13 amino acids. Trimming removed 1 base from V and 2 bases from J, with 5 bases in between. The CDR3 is CASSLGQNYGYTF. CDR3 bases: TGTGCCAGCAGTTTAGGACAGAACTATGGCTACACCTTC.

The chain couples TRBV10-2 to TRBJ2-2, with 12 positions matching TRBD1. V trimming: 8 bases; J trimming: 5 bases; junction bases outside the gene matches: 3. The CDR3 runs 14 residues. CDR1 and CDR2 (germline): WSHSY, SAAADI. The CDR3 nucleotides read TGCGCCAGCGGGGACAGGGGGCGAACCGGGGAGCTGTTTTTT. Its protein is CASGDRGRTGELFF.

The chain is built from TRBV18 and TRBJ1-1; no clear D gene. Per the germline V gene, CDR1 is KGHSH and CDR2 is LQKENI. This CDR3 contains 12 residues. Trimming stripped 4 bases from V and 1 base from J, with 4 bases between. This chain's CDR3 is CASSLQNTEAFF. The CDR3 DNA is TGTGCCAGCTCACTACAGAACACTGAAGCTTTCTTT.

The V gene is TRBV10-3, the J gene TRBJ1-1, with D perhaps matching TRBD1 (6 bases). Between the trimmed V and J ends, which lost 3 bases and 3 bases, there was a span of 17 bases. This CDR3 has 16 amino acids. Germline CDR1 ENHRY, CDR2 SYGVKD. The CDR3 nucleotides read TGTGCCATCAGTGATGCGGTCAGGGGTGGAGACACTGAAGCTTTCTTT. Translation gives CAISDAVRGGDTEAFF.

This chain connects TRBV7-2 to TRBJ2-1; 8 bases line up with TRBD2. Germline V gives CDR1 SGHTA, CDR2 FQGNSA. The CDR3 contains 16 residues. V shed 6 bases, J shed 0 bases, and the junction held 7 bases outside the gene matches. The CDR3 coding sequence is TGTGCCAGCAGATCCATTAGCGGGGTCTCCTACAATGAGCAGTTCTTC. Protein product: CASRSISGVSYNEQFF.

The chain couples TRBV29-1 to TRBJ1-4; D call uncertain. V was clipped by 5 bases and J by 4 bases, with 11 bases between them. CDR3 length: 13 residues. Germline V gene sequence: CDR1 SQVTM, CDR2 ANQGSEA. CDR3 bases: TGCAGCGTTCGACTCCAGCTTAATGAAAAACTGTTTTTT. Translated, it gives CSVRLQLNEKLFF.

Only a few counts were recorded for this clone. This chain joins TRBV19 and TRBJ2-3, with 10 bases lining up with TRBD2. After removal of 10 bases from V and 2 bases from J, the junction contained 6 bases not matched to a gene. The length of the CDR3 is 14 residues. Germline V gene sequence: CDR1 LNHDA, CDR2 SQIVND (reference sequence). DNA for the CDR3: TGTGCCATTAGCGGGAGGCCATACACAGATACGCAGTATTTT. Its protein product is CAISGRPYTDTQYF.

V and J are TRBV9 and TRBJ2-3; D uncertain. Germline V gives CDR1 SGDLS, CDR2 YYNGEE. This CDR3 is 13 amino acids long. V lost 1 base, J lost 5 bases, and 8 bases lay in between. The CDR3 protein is CASSVNFGDTQYF. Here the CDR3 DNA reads TGTGCCAGCAGCGTAAACTTCGGAGATACGCAGTATTTT.

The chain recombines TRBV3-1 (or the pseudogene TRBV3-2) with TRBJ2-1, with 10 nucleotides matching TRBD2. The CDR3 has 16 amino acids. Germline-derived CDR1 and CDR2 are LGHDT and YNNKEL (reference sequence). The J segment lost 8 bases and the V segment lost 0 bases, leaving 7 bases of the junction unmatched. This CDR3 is CASSQDRASGSYEQFF. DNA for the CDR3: TGTGCCAGCAGCCAAGATCGTGCTAGCGGGAGCTATGAGCAGTTCTTC.

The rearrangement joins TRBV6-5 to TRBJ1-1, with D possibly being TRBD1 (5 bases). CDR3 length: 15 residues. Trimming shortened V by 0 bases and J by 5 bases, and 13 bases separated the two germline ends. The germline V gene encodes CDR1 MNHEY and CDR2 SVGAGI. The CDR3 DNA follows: TGTGCCAGCAGTTACTCGAGGCAGGGATTGACTGAAGCTTTCTTT. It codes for CASSYSRQGLTEAFF.

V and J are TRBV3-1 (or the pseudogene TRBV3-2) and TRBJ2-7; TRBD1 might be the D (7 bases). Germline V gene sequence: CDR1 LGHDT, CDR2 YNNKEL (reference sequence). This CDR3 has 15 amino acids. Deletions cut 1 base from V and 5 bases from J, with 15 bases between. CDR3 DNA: TGTGCCAGCAGCCAAGTGGGGCAGGGGGGCAACGAGCAGTACTTC. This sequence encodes CASSQVGQGGNEQYF.

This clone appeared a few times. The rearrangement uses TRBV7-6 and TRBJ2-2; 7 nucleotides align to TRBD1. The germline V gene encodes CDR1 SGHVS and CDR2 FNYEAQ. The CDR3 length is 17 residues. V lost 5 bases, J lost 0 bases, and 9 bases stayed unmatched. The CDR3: CASSLSPGQTNTGELFF. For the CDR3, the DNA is TGTGCCAGCAGCCTATCGCCGGGACAGACGAACACCGGGGAGCTGTTTTTT.

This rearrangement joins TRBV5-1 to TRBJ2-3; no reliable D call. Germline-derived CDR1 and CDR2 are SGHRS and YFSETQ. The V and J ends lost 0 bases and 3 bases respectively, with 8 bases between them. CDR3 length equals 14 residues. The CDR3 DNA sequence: TGCGCCAGCAGCTTGGGCCAAACTACAGATACGCAGTATTTT. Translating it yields CASSLGQTTDTQYF.